The 26 T cell receptor beta chains below all came from one sample that was sequenced in a study of cytomegalovirus exposure and HLA in healthy donors. PCR primers comprised 60 Vbeta and 13 Jbeta primers. Sequencing was performed with immunoSEQ multiplex PCR; in TCRdb, only in-frame clones are kept and a portion is missing. The sample includes under 200,000 clones, under 90% of them seen just once. Sample: PBMCs. Source of these receptors: a young man in good health and CMV-seronegative.

The V call is TRBV7-9, the J call TRBJ1-2; unclear D gene. Germline CDR1 SEHNR, CDR2 FQNEAQ (reference sequence). The CDR3 totals 14 residues. Trimming shortened V by 0 bases and J by 5 bases, and 10 bases separated the two germline ends. As DNA, the CDR3 is TGTGCCAGCAGCTTAGCGCCCACAAGATATGGCTACACCTTC. Translation gives CASSLAPTRYGYTF.

This chain connects TRBV7-9 to TRBJ2-1; the D gene is possibly TRBD1 (5 bases). This CDR3 spans 12 amino acids. Per germline, CDR1 SEHNR and CDR2 FQNEAQ (reference sequence). V shed 5 bases and J shed 8 bases, with 10 bases lying between them. This CDR3 is CASSPGLDEQFF. For the CDR3, the DNA is TGTGCCAGCAGCCCAGGGCTGGATGAGCAGTTCTTC.

Worth noting for this clone: The sample carries other DNA sequences with the same CDR3. V gene TRBV5-1 combines with J gene TRBJ2-7, with unresolved D. The CDR3 has 15 amino acids. Germline CDR1 reads SGHRS; CDR2 reads YFSETQ. V gave up 1 base and J gave up 7 bases, with 18 bases separating them. CDR3 in DNA: TGCGCCAGCAGCTTGCTCGAGCTGGGCCGTGAGGAGCAGTACTTC. It specifies CASSLLELGREEQYF.

The chain employs TRBV27 and TRBJ2-7; D call uncertain. There are 11 residues in the CDR3. The germline V gene encodes CDR1 MNHEY and CDR2 SMNVEV (reference sequence). V was clipped by 3 bases and J by 4 bases, with 4 bases between them. This chain's CDR3 is CASSFGYEQYF. CDR3 nucleotide sequence: TGTGCCAGCAGTTTCGGTTACGAGCAGTACTTC.

Comment on this clone: A read error may account for a junction end that differs from germline. The rearrangement links TRBV7-3 to TRBJ1-6; 9 bases align to TRBD1. CDR3 length: 16 amino acids. Per the germline V gene, CDR1 is SGHTA and CDR2 is FQGTGA. The CDR3 DNA reads as TGTTCCAGCAGACCGGGACAGGGAGACCGTAATTCACCCCTCCACTTT. It encodes CSSRPGQGDRNSPLHF.

The genes are TRBV4-1 and TRBJ2-3, with TRBD1 identical over 8 bases. This CDR3 contains 16 residues. Trimming took 4 bases from V and 3 from J; bases not matched to a gene: 9. Germline assignment: CDR1 MGHRA and CDR2 YSYEKL. CDR3 in amino acids: CASSPFGQGRTDTQYF. In DNA, the CDR3 is TGCGCCAGCAGCCCCTTCGGACAGGGTCGGACAGATACGCAGTATTTT.

The V gene is TRBV18, the J gene TRBJ1-1, with D unclear. The CDR3 is made up of 14 amino acids. V lost 2 bases and J 0 bases, leaving 7 bases between the germline ends. Looked up from germline, CDR1 is KGHSH and CDR2 is LQKENI. The CDR3 sequence: CASSPGQLNTEAFF. CDR3 DNA sequence: TGTGCCAGCTCACCAGGGCAGTTGAACACTGAAGCTTTCTTT.

This clone came up a few times. This sequence joins TRBV13 and TRBJ1-2; D might be TRBD1 (6 bases). V lost 4 bases to trimming and J lost 3 bases, with 9 bases between them. This CDR3 has 13 amino acids. The germline V gene encodes CDR1 PRHDT and CDR2 FYEKMQ (reference sequence). The CDR3 sequence: CASSSGQHYGYTF. The CDR3, as DNA: TGTGCCAGCAGCTCCGGACAGCACTATGGCTACACCTTC.

The chain carries TRBV18 and TRBJ1-4, with TRBD1 matching 7 bases. Germline V CDR1 and CDR2: KGHSH, LQKENI. This CDR3 is built from 13 residues. V was clipped by 3 bases and J by 6 bases; unmatched bases: 1. The CDR3 protein is CASSPDRDEKLFF. For the CDR3, the DNA is TGTGCCAGCTCACCCGACAGGGATGAAAAACTGTTTTTT.

The rearrangement joins TRBV7-6 to TRBJ1-1; perhaps TRBD1 as D (6 bases). The V and J ends lost 4 bases and 0 bases respectively, with 18 bases between them. There are 17 residues in the CDR3. CDR1 is SGHVS and CDR2 is FNYEAQ in the germline V gene. The CDR3 nucleotides read TGTGCCAGCAGCTACTTCCAACGGGACACCATGAACACTGAAGCTTTCTTT. It encodes CASSYFQRDTMNTEAFF.

This clone was seen just once. The chain uses TRBV9 and TRBJ1-4, with unresolved D. Trimming took 4 bases from V and 0 from J, leaving 13 bases between them. This CDR3 contains 16 residues. Germline V gives CDR1 SGDLS, CDR2 YYNGEE. CDR3 in DNA: TGTGCCAGCAGCCCTTACGGAGGAGCAACTAATGAAAAACTGTTTTTT. Its translation is CASSPYGGATNEKLFF.

The V and J genes are TRBV2 and TRBJ2-1; 7 bases match TRBD2. Trimming removed 6 bases from V and 3 bases from J; junction bases left unmatched: 5. Germline V gene lookup returns CDR1 SNHLY and CDR2 FYNNEI. The CDR3 runs 14 residues. CDR3 nucleotide sequence: TGTGCCAGCAGCCGCGGGACTAACTACAATGAGCAGTTCTTC. This translates into CASSRGTNYNEQFF.

The V call is TRBV2, the J call TRBJ2-2; D is unresolved. V was shortened by 3 bases and J by 5 bases, with 16 bases between the two germline ends. This CDR3 contains 16 residues. Per the germline V gene, CDR1 is SNHLY and CDR2 is FYNNEI. CDR3 DNA sequence: TGTGCCAGCAGTGACCGGCCAAGTCTCGGGACCGGGGAGCTGTTTTTT. Protein: CASSDRPSLGTGELFF.

This chain joins TRBV11-3 and TRBJ2-2; possible D gene TRBD2, 5 bases. This CDR3 has 15 residues. V lost 5 bases and J lost 0, with 10 bases in between. Looked up from germline, CDR1 is SGHNT and CDR2 is YENEEA. CDR3 DNA: TGTGCCAGCAGCCCCCGGGGTGCGAACACCGGGGAGCTGTTTTTT. It encodes CASSPRGANTGELFF.

The V and J genes are TRBV7-9 and TRBJ2-1; weak D call: TRBD1 (6 bases). From germline, CDR1 is SEHNR and CDR2 FQNEAQ (reference sequence). The CDR3 is 17 residues long. The V and J ends lost 4 bases and 7 bases respectively, with 23 bases between them. The DNA of the CDR3 is TGTGCCAGCAGCTCTAGCTATGCCGGGACATTGAATAATGAGCAGTTCTTC. Its translation is CASSSSYAGTLNNEQFF.

The chain couples TRBV27 to TRBJ1-5; 8 nucleotides line up with TRBD1. Germline V gives CDR1 MNHEY, CDR2 SMNVEV (reference sequence). V shed 4 bases and J 4 bases; nucleotides not matched to a gene: 6. The CDR3 sequence is 15 residues long. The CDR3 loop is CASSSGTGLNQPQHF. The CDR3, as DNA: TGTGCCAGCAGTTCGGGGACAGGACTTAATCAGCCCCAGCATTTT.

The chain links TRBV29-1 to TRBJ1-1, with D possibly matching TRBD1 (6 bases). The CDR3 consists of 14 residues. V shed 0 bases and J shed 4 bases, with 12 bases lying between them. CDR1 and CDR2 (germline): SQVTM, ANQGSEA. The CDR3 DNA sequence: TGCAGCGTTGAAGATGGGGGCGCTGGCACTGAAGCTTTCTTT. This encodes CSVEDGGAGTEAFF.

V and J are TRBV28 and TRBJ1-5, with unresolved D. Per germline, CDR1 MDHEN and CDR2 SYDVKM. CDR3 length: 13 residues. The germline V and J ends were trimmed by 2 bases and 4 bases, with 6 bases remaining between them. Here the CDR3 DNA reads TGTGCCAGCAGTTTAGAGTTTAATCAGCCCCAGCATTTT. Encoded protein: CASSLEFNQPQHF.

This chain links TRBV19 with TRBJ1-5, with TRBD1 identical over 7 bases. Losses at the gene ends were 9 bases for V and 2 bases for J; bases not matched to a gene: 13. This CDR3 contains 16 residues. Germline CDR1 and CDR2: LNHDA and SQIVND (reference sequence). The CDR3 bases are TGTGCCAGCCGCCAGAGAGGGGGCTCGGGCAATCAGCCCCAGCATTTT. This sequence encodes CASRQRGGSGNQPQHF.

The V call is TRBV4-1, the J call TRBJ1-5, with 7 bases that match TRBD1. From germline, CDR1 is MGHRA and CDR2 YSYEKL. Germline trimming cut 2 bases from V and 4 bases from J; bases unmatched to any gene: 8. The CDR3 contains 16 residues. The CDR3 loop is CASSQLLGQSNQPQHF. The CDR3 DNA sequence: TGCGCCAGCAGCCAACTTCTGGGACAGTCGAATCAGCCCCAGCATTTT.

The sample holds a few counts of this clone. The chain uses TRBV4-1 and TRBJ1-3, with D perhaps TRBD1 (5 bases). The V gene lost 8 bases and the J gene lost 4 bases, with 18 bases spanning the gap. The CDR3 totals 15 residues. CDR1 is MGHRA and CDR2 is YSYEKL in the germline V gene. The CDR3 DNA reads as TGCGCCAGCGCCCTGGGAATCAGGGAAGGAAACACCATATATTTT. It encodes CASALGIREGNTIYF.

V usage is TRBV11-2 and J usage is TRBJ1-1; D is uncertain. The germline V gene has CDR1 SGHAT and CDR2 FQNNGV. The CDR3 runs 13 residues. Trimming shortened V by 7 bases and J by 7 bases, and 16 bases separated the two germline ends. This chain's CDR3 is CASKVGGSLEAFF. Written as DNA, the CDR3 is TGTGCCAGCAAAGTCGGAGGGAGCCTTGAAGCTTTCTTT. The whole variable domain, remainder taken from reference TRBV11-2 and TRBJ1-1, is EAGVAQSPRYKIIEKRQSVAFWCNPISGHATLYWYQQILGQGPKLLIQFQNNGVVDDSQLPKDRFSAERLKGVDSTLKIQPAKLEDSAVYLCASKVGGSLEAFFGQGTRLTVV.

The gene calls are TRBV2 and TRBJ2-7; 10 bases fit TRBD1. CDR3 size: 14 residues. Unmatched junction bases numbered 5, after V lost 4 bases and J lost 5 bases. Per the germline V gene, CDR1 is SNHLY and CDR2 is FYNNEI. The CDR3 spells CASSVDRGFNEQYF. CDR3 DNA: TGTGCCAGCAGTGTGGACAGGGGGTTCAACGAGCAGTACTTC.

This chain links TRBV4-1 with TRBJ2-3, with TRBD2 matching 13 bases. Per the germline V gene, CDR1 is MGHRA and CDR2 is YSYEKL. The V gene end was trimmed by 4 bases and the J gene end by 4 bases; junction bases not matched to a gene: 8. The CDR3 runs to 17 residues. CDR3 bases: TGCGCCAGCAGCCTCCCCAGGACTAGCGGGAGATCAGATACGCAGTATTTT. Its protein product is CASSLPRTSGRSDTQYF.

This rearrangement joins TRBV19 to TRBJ2-6; D possibly corresponds to TRBD1 (5 bases). Germline CDR1 and CDR2: LNHDA and SQIVND (reference sequence). CDR3 length: 15 residues. Trimming left V 8 bases short and J 0 bases short, with 11 bases between. DNA for the CDR3: TGTGCCAGTGGACACGAAGCCTCTGGGGCCAACGTCCTGACTTTC. Translated: CASGHEASGANVLTF.

The CDR3 sequence is CASSDGREGLYSPLHF. The CDR3 DNA sequence: TGTGCCAGCAGTGACGGGCGGGAGGGGCTGTATTCACCCCTCCACTTT. V usage is TRBV2 and J usage is TRBJ1-6, with a tentative D call TRBD1 (5 bases). CDR1 is SNHLY, CDR2 FYNNEI, per germline. V shed 3 bases and J shed 8 bases, with 17 bases lying between them. The CDR3 is made up of 16 amino acids.